A selection of T cell receptor beta chains follows, all from one sample in a study of PD-L1 blockade in urothelial cancer. Profiling relied on immunoSEQ multiplex PCR, and the TCRdb table lists in-frame clones only, not all of them. The table records around 80,000 clones, roughly 90% of them present only once. This specimen consisted of PBMCs, obtained around atezolizumab (anti-PD-L1) treatment. All receptors derive from a woman at least 80 years old with urothelial cancer. Both conserved end residues are part of each CDR3. D genes are given only for firm matches. Expanded clones get a size class; other rows say once, few or many, or leave the size out.

v_gene,d_gene,abundance,j_gene,CDR3nt,CDR3aa
TRBV27,-,-,TRBJ2-7,TGTGCCAGCAGTCCCTGGGCCCAGTCCTACGAGCAGTACTTC,CASSPWAQSYEQYF
TRBV15,TRBD2,-,TRBJ2-1,TGTGCCACCAGTAGACTAGCGGGTACCAATGAGCAGTTCTTC,CATSRLAGTNEQFF
TRBV7-9,TRBD1,-,TRBJ2-6,TGTGCCAGCATCCCGGGACAGGTGGACTCTGGGGCCAACGTCCTGACTTTC,CASIPGQVDSGANVLTF
TRBV5-1,-,-,TRBJ1-5,TGCGCCAGCAGCCCGGACTTCACTGGCAATCAGCCCCAGCATTTT,CASSPDFTGNQPQHF
TRBV7-9,TRBD1,few,TRBJ1-2,TGTGCCAGCAGTCATCCGGGACAGGGTCGTCTTGGCTACACCTTC,CASSHPGQGRLGYTF
TRBV7-9,-,-,TRBJ1-5,TGTGCCAGCAGCTTAGGGGGAGGACACCCTGGGGGTAATCAGCCCCAGCATTTT,CASSLGGGHPGGNQPQHF
TRBV11-2,-,-,TRBJ2-2,TGTGCCAGCAGCTTACAGTACGGGAGTCCCGGGGAGCTGTTTTTT,CASSLQYGSPGELFF
TRBV6-5,-,once,TRBJ2-7,TGTGCCAGCTCTCCCCGACGGGACTCTTACGAGCAGTACTTC,CASSPRRDSYEQYF
TRBV6-6,TRBD2,-,TRBJ2-7,TGTGCCAGCAGTCGGGGACTAGCGGTCTACGAGCAGTACTTC,CASSRGLAVYEQYF
TRBV16,-,-,TRBJ2-2,TGTGCCAGCAGCCAACCTACAGCTACGAACACCGGGGAGCTGTTTTTT,CASSQPTATNTGELFF
TRBV7-3,-,-,TRBJ2-1,TGTGCCAGCAGCGACACCGGGACTCAATACAATGAGCAGTTCTTC,CASSDTGTQYNEQFF
TRBV7-9,TRBD1,-,TRBJ1-2,TGTGCCAGCAGCTCGGGACAGAACTATGGCTACACCTTC,CASSSGQNYGYTF
TRBV15,TRBD2,-,TRBJ2-7,TGTGCCACCAGCAGAGTAGCGGGAGGCGGCGAGCAGTACTTC,CATSRVAGGGEQYF
TRBV19,TRBD1,-,TRBJ2-4,TGTGCCAGTAGTTCGGGGACAGGATCCCAAAACATTCAGTACTTC,CASSSGTGSQNIQYF
TRBV10-3,TRBD1,-,TRBJ2-7,TGTGCCATCAGTGACAGGGGGAACTACGAGCAGTACTTC,CAISDRGNYEQYF
TRBV7-9,-,-,TRBJ1-1,TGTGCCAGCAGCTTATACCCGGGGAACACTGAAGCTTTCTTT,CASSLYPGNTEAFF
TRBV9,-,-,TRBJ2-7,TGTGCCAGCAGCCCGGCGGGGCTAGGTTCCTACGAGCAGTACTTC,CASSPAGLGSYEQYF
TRBV7-9,TRBD1,-,TRBJ2-3,TGTGCCAGCAGCTTACCGGACAGGGGTACATATACGCAGTATTTT,CASSLPDRGTYTQYF
TRBV6-1,-,-,TRBJ1-4,TGTGCCAGCAGTGATTGGCCGGAGAATGAAAAACTGTTTTTT,CASSDWPENEKLFF
TRBV27,TRBD1,-,TRBJ2-7,TGTGCCAGCAGTTTATCGACCCCGGGACAGACCTCCTACGAGCAGTACTTC,CASSLSTPGQTSYEQYF
TRBV7-9,-,once,TRBJ1-1,TGTGCCAGCAGCCTCCGGGGGTGGGAAGCTTTCTTT,CASSLRGWEAFF
TRBV10-2,-,-,TRBJ1-1,TGCGCCAGCAGTGAGCAGGGAGGCACTGAAGCTTTCTTT,CASSEQGGTEAFF
TRBV7-2,-,-,TRBJ1-2,TGTGCCAGCAGCTTACCTATGCGTGCAGGAAGGGGGAAACGGTATGGCTACACCTTC,CASSLPMRAGRGKRYGYTF
TRBV19,-,few,TRBJ1-5,TGTGCCAGTAACTTCCGGGGGAGCAATCAGCCCCAGCATTTT,CASNFRGSNQPQHF
TRBV9,-,-,TRBJ2-3,TGTGCCAGCAGCGTAAGTACAGCCCCCACAGATACGCAGTATTTT,CASSVSTAPTDTQYF
TRBV30,-,-,TRBJ2-7,TGTGCCTGGAGTGTACGGGGAGGGGGGCCTTACGAGCAGTACTTC,CAWSVRGGGPYEQYF
TRBV10-3,-,-,TRBJ2-2,TGTGCCACCAGCCTCGGGGAAGTCGGGGAGCTGTTTTTT,CATSLGEVGELFF
TRBV7-2,TRBD1,-,TRBJ1-5,TGTGCCAGCAGCTCAGACAGGGAATTCTGCTTTCGTAGCAATCAGCCCCAGCATTTT,CASSSDREFCFRSNQPQHF
TRBV5-1,-,-,TRBJ1-2,TGCGCCAGCAGCTCAGGAGGACAGACGATCAACTATGGCTACACCTTC,CASSSGGQTINYGYTF
TRBV6-4,-,few,TRBJ2-2,TGTGCCAGCAGTGAAGGGGTAACCGGGGAGCTGTTTTTT,CASSEGVTGELFF
TRBV9,-,-,TRBJ2-2,TGTGCCAGCAGCGCCACGGGTGTTAGCAGAAACTTCGGGGAGCTGTTTTTT,CASSATGVSRNFGELFF
TRBV5-6,-,-,TRBJ1-5,TGTGCCAGCAGCTCCCAGGGGAGTAATCAGCCCCAGCATTTT,CASSSQGSNQPQHF
TRBV27,TRBD2,-,TRBJ2-1,TGTGCCAGCAGTTTAGGGACTAGATACAATGAGCAGTTCTTC,CASSLGTRYNEQFF
TRBV2,TRBD1,few,TRBJ1-2,TGTGCCAGCAGTGCTCGACAGGGTCACTATGGCTACACCTTC,CASSARQGHYGYTF
TRBV28,TRBD1,-,TRBJ1-5,TGTGCCAGCAGTCCCAACAGGGGAAGCAATCAGCCCCAGCATTTT,CASSPNRGSNQPQHF
TRBV6-4,-,-,TRBJ1-1,TGTGCCAGCAGCGCTACCAGGGGGAACACTGAAGCTTTCTTT,CASSATRGNTEAFF
TRBV9,-,-,TRBJ2-2,TGTGCCAGCAGCTTTGGAGGGAAGAACACCGGGGAGCTGTTTTTT,CASSFGGKNTGELFF
TRBV27,-,-,TRBJ2-7,TGTGCCAGCAGTTCAGGCTCCTACGAGCAGTACTTC,CASSSGSYEQYF
TRBV7-4,-,-,TRBJ1-4,TGTGCCAGCAGCTTGGTCTGCCAGGGTAAGGTCGGAGAAAAACTGTTTTTT,CASSLVCQGKVGEKLFF
TRBV7-9,-,-,TRBJ1-4,TGTGCCAGCAGCTTAGGACAGGCCAATGAAAAACTGTTTTTT,CASSLGQANEKLFF
TRBV28,-,-,TRBJ2-2,TGTGCCAGCAGCCTATGGACAGCGGGAATCCGGGAGCTGTTTTTT,CASSLWTAGIRELFF
TRBV19,TRBD1,-,TRBJ1-5,TGTGCCAGTAGGGGACAGTCCAATCAGCCCCAGCATTTT,CASRGQSNQPQHF
TRBV5-6,-,-,TRBJ1-2,TGTGCCAGCAGCTTGGCCGTACAGGGATCTGGCTACACCTTC,CASSLAVQGSGYTF
TRBV14,-,-,TRBJ1-2,TGTGCCAGCAGCCAAGATAGAAAGGGGCCATCTGGCTACACCTTC,CASSQDRKGPSGYTF
TRBV9,-,-,TRBJ1-4,TGTGCCAGCAGCGTAGCTGGACAAAATAATGAAAAACTGTTTTTT,CASSVAGQNNEKLFF
TRBV6-1,TRBD2,-,TRBJ2-3,TGTGCCAGCAGTGAAGGGGCTAGCGGGATGGGAGATACGCAGTATTTT,CASSEGASGMGDTQYF
TRBV2,-,once,TRBJ1-1,TGTGCCAGCAACCCTGGGGGAGGGAGGAACACTGAAGCTTTCTTT,CASNPGGGRNTEAFF
TRBV15,-,-,TRBJ1-2,TGTGCCACCAGCGCTAAGGACAGAATCTATGGCTACACCTTC,CATSAKDRIYGYTF
TRBV14,TRBD1,-,TRBJ1-1,TGTGCCAGCAGCCAAGAGGGACAGGGGAGGTACACTGAAGCTTTCTTT,CASSQEGQGRYTEAFF
TRBV2,-,-,TRBJ2-2,TGTGCCAGCAGTGAAACAGGGAGCACCGGGGAGCTGTTTTTT,CASSETGSTGELFF
TRBV5-4,-,-,TRBJ2-7,TGTGCCAGCAGCACGGACAGCCCCTACGAGCAGTACTTC,CASSTDSPYEQYF
TRBV11-2,TRBD1,-,TRBJ1-5,TGTGCCAGCAGCTTGGGACAGGGGCCTCAAGGGGACCAGCCCCAGCATTTT,CASSLGQGPQGDQPQHF
TRBV5-4,TRBD2,-,TRBJ2-1,TGTGCCAGCAGCTCGGGGACTAGCGGGAATTATGAGCAGTTCTTC,CASSSGTSGNYEQFF